Included here is one T cell receptor beta chain sequence, with context. This record belongs to a study of blood T cell repertoires in COVID-19. Looking at the study overall: Samples of COVID-19 (acute and convalescent) were obtained from the United States, Italy and Spain. PBMCs, B-cell-depleted T cells, or T cells were the source of the cDNA or gDNA that made up the material.

The CDR3 is 15 amino acids. V was clipped by 6 bases and J by 5 bases; unmatched bases: 11. Per the germline V gene, CDR1 is MNHEY and CDR2 is SMNVEV (reference sequence). Authors' data handling: The authors estimated nucleated cell counts from reference gene primer amplification. Only in-frame clones appear in the TCRdb table, and some are missing; sequencing was by immunoSEQ multiplex PCR. That table gives V, J and clone size, and the DNA gave D and trimming. The table lists 75,000 to 100,000 clones, 70% to 90% of them singletons. This sequence joins TRBV27 and TRBJ2-7; TRBD1 matches at 9 bases. Sequencing was performed on peripheral blood. The TCR comes from a man aged 65-85 years with acute or convalescent COVID-19. The CDR3 bases are TGTGCCAGCAGGAGACCGGGACAGGGTGCCCACGAGCAGTACTTC. Protein product: CASRRPGQGAHEQYF.